At least ten counts were recorded for the clone carrying this T cell receptor beta chain. The data belong to a study of prognosis after radiotherapy for stage I lung cancer. About the research overall: The patient group consisted of about a dozen men and about 6 women whose ages spanned about 50 to 84, median around 76 years. Radiotherapy: SBRT, 3 to 5 fractions, biologically effective dose at least 100 Gy.

Genomic DNA yielded TCR beta CDR3, amplified by two-round multiplex PCR. For every TRBV and TRBJ gene, a specific primer was used in first-round PCR. A single record per CDR3 protein comes from TCRdb applying MiXCR to the multiplex PCR reads. The sample lists about 18,000 distinct CDR3 sequences, 29% occurring once. The germline V gene has CDR1 SGHDT and CDR2 YYEEEE. The V end was cut by 4 bases, the J end by 0 bases, with 12 bases between. The CDR3 sequence is 15 residues long. The clonotype was recovered from a donor over 45 with non-small cell lung cancer. The rearrangement links TRBV5-6 to TRBJ2-3; tentatively, D is TRBD2 (6 bases). Sequenced here: PBMCs, sampled before or after stereotactic body radiation therapy (not recorded which). CDR3 protein: CASSKASVSTDTQYF. The CDR3 bases are TGTGCCAGCAGCAAGGCTAGCGTAAGCACAGATACGCAGTATTTT.